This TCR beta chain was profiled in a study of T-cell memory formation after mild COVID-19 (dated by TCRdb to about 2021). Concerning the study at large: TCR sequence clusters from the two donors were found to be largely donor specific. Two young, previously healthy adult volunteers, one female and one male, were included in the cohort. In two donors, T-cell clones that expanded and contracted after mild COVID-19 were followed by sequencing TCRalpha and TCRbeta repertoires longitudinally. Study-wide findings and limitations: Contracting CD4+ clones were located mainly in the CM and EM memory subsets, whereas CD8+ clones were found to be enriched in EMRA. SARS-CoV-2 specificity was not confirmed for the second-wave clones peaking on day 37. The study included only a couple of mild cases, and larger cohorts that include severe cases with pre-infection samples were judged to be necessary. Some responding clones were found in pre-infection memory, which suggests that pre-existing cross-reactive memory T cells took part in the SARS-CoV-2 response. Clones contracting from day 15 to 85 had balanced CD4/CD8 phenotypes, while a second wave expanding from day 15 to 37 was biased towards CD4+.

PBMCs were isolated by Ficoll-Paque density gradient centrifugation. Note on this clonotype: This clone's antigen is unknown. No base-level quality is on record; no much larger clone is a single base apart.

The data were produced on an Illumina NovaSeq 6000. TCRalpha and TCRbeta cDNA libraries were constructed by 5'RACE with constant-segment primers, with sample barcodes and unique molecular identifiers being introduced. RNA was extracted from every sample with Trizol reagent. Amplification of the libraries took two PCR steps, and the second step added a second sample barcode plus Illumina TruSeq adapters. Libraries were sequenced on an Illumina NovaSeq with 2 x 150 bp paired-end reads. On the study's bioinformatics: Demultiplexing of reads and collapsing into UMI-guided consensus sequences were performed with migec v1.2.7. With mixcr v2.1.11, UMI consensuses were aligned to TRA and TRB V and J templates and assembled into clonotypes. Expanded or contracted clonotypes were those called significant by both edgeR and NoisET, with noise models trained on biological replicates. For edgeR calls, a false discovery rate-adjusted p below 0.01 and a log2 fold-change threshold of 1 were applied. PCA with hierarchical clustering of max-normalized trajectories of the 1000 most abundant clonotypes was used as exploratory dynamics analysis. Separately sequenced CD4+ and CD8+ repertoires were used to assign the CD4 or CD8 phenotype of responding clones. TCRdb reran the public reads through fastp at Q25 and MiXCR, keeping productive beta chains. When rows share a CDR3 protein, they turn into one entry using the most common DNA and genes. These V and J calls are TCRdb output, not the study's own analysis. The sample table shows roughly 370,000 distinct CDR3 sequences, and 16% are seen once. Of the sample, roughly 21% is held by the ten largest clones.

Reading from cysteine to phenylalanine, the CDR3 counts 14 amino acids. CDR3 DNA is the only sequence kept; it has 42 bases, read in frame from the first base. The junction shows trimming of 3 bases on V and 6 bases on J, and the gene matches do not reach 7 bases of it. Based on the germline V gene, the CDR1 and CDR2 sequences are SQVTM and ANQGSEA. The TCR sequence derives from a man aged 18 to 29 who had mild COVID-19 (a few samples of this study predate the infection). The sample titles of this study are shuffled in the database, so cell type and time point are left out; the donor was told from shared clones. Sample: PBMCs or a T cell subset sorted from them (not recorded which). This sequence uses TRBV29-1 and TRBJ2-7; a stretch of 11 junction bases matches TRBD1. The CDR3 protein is CSVDYGTGGREQYF. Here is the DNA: TGCAGCGTTGATTATGGGACAGGGGGACGCGAGCAGTACTTC.